This TCR beta chain was recorded in a study of blood T cell repertoires in COVID-19. Study-level background: Collection of acute and convalescent COVID-19 samples took place in the United States, Italy and Spain. Sample material is recorded as cDNA or gDNA derived from T cells, B-cell-depleted T cells, or PBMCs.

The germline V and J ends were trimmed by 6 bases and 4 bases, with 9 bases remaining between them. This CDR3 is 11 amino acids long. Germline V CDR1 and CDR2: SQVTM, ANQGSEA. Authors' analysis steps: Reference gene primer amplification gave nucleated cell count estimates. Only in-frame clones appear in the TCRdb table, and some are missing; sequencing was by immunoSEQ multiplex PCR. D and trimming come from the DNA, and the V and J calls and clone size come from that table. This table holds over 150,000 clones, less than 90% found once. The source is a man younger than 45 with acute or convalescent COVID-19. V gene TRBV29-1 combines with J gene TRBJ2-5; a weak D match, TRBD2 (5 bases). Sample: peripheral blood. This chain's CDR3 is CSVVEVETQYF. In DNA form, the CDR3 reads TGCAGCGTCGTGGAGGTAGAGACCCAGTACTTC.